A selection of T cell receptor beta chains follows, all from one sample in a study of cytomegalovirus exposure and HLA in healthy donors. Data came from immunoSEQ multiplex PCR; TCRdb stores just in-frame clones and leaves some out. Counted here are 11,000 to 15,000 clones, roughly 64% occurring once; the ten biggest clones make up about 15%. Sequenced sample: PBMCs. All receptors come from a woman aged 45-59 years in good health and CMV-seropositive. CDR3s include the opening cysteine and the closing phenylalanine or tryptophan. Each record gives: V gene, J gene, clone size, D gene, CDR3 DNA, CDR3 protein. The D gene is left open where the match is weak. The listing skips clone size in some rows; elsewhere it reads once, few, many or a size class.

>TRBV30|TRBJ1-2|-|-
TGTGCCTGGAGCCCTGGGACAAGAAAAGTTAGTGACTATGGCTACACCTTC
CAWSPGTRKVSDYGYTF
>TRBV29-1|TRBJ2-7|-|TRBD1
TGCAGCGTCGCACGGGACAGGGGATACGAGCAGTACTTC
CSVARDRGYEQYF
>TRBV4-1|TRBJ1-2|few|TRBD1
TGCGCCAGCAGCCAAGATTCTACCAACAGGGGAAACTATGGCTACACCTTC
CASSQDSTNRGNYGYTF
>TRBV29-1|TRBJ1-1|-|-
TGCAGCGTCCGCCAGGGGAGCAACACTGAAGCTTTCTTT
CSVRQGSNTEAFF
>TRBV4-2|TRBJ1-5|once|-
TGTGCCAGCAGCCAAGATCTAGGCGGTTATCAGCCCCAGCATTTT
CASSQDLGGYQPQHF
>TRBV30|TRBJ2-6|few|-
TGTGCCTGGAGGAGGGCCGTCTCTGGGGCCAACGTCCTGACTTTC
CAWRRAVSGANVLTF
>TRBV7-2|TRBJ1-2|-|TRBD1
TGTGCCAGCACCCGGACAGGCAACTATGGCTACACCTTC
CASTRTGNYGYTF
>TRBV6-5|TRBJ1-4|medium-sized|-
TGTGCCAGCAGTTTGCCACGGAGTAATGAAAAACTGTTTTTT
CASSLPRSNEKLFF
>TRBV30|TRBJ1-2|-|-
TGTGCCTGGAGTTCCCGCGCTAACTATGGCTACACCTTC
CAWSSRANYGYTF
>TRBV29-1|TRBJ1-4|-|-
TGCAGCAGCCTCAGGGAAGTAGGGGAAAAACTGTTTTTT
CSSLREVGEKLFF
>TRBV30|TRBJ1-2|few|-
TGTGCCTGGAGATCAGGGACACCAATTAACTATGGCTACACCTTC
CAWRSGTPINYGYTF
>TRBV15|TRBJ2-7|-|-
TGTGCCACCAGCAGCGGAGGGCGGTCCTACGAGCAGTACTTC
CATSSGGRSYEQYF
>TRBV7-6|TRBJ2-1|-|TRBD1
TGTGCCAGCAGCTTAGCGGGACAGGAGCAGTTCTTC
CASSLAGQEQFF
>TRBV30|TRBJ2-5|few|-
TGTGCCTGGAGTGTGGGCAGCTATCAAGAGACCCAGTACTTC
CAWSVGSYQETQYF
>TRBV9|TRBJ2-1|-|TRBD2
TGTGCCAGCAGCGCGACTAGCGGGGGGCAGTTCTTC
CASSATSGGQFF
>TRBV30|TRBJ2-1|once|TRBD2
TGTGCCTGGAGTAGCTGGGCCGGGACTAGCGGGAGGGCCCCTGAGCAGTTCTTC
CAWSSWAGTSGRAPEQFF
>TRBV10-3|TRBJ1-5|-|-
TGTGCCATCAGTGAGTCTCAGGGGAGCAATCAGCCCCAGCATTTT
CAISESQGSNQPQHF
>TRBV29-1|TRBJ2-7|few|-
TGCAGCGTTACGGTCTCCTACGAGCAGTACTTC
CSVTVSYEQYF
>TRBV7-8|TRBJ2-3|once|TRBD2
TGTGCCAGCAGCTTAGAGGGCGGGAGTGATACGCAGTATTTT
CASSLEGGSDTQYF
>TRBV11-2|TRBJ1-1|-|-
TGTGCCAGCAGCTCCCAGACGGGGAGAGCCACTGAAGCTTTCTTT
CASSSQTGRATEAFF
>TRBV28|TRBJ1-1|-|-
TGTGCCACCCAAGACAGTTTGAACACTGAAGCTTTCTTT
CATQDSLNTEAFF
>TRBV30|TRBJ1-1|once|-
TGTGCCTGGAGGAACTCTGACACTGAAGCTTTCTTT
CAWRNSDTEAFF